A selection of T cell receptor beta chains follows, all from one sample in a study of T-cell reconstitution after alpha-beta-depleted transplantation in children. TCRdb redid the calling of the PCR reads with MiXCR, one entry per CDR3 protein. The table lists about 58,000 distinct CDR3 sequences, approximately 46% of them singletons. The sequenced sample was PBMCs, mostly from graft donor cells, obtained 360 days after TCRalphabeta/CD19-depleted stem cell transplant. These receptors were collected from a male patient between 10 and 17 years old who had a stem cell transplant for acute lymphoblastic leukemia, so the T cells may come from the graft donor. Both conserved end residues are part of each CDR3. The order of the fields is clone size, J gene, D gene, V gene, CDR3 length, CDR3 protein, CDR3 DNA. The D gene is left open where the match is weak. Where a row states a size, it is once, few, many or the class of an expanded clone; other rows omit it.

-	TRBJ1-2	-	TRBV4-3	14	CASSQDHVGVGYTF	TGCGCCAGCAGCCAAGATCATGTAGGGGTAGGCTACACCTTC
-	TRBJ1-2	TRBD1	TRBV4-3	16	CASSQGDRGLYYGYTF	TGCGCCAGCAGCCAAGGGGACAGGGGGCTTTACTATGGCTACACCTTC
-	TRBJ2-7	-	TRBV20-1	16	CSARDDDRLFTYEQYF	TGCAGTGCTAGAGATGACGACAGGCTTTTTACCTACGAGCAGTACTTC
-	TRBJ2-5	TRBD2	TRBV9	19	CASSVGSSGGLLHSETQYF	TGTGCCAGCAGCGTAGGATCTAGCGGGGGGTTACTTCATTCGGAGACCCAGTACTTC
-	TRBJ2-3	-	TRBV5-6	14	CASSEGGLADTQYF	TGTGCCAGCAGTGAGGGGGGGCTGGCAGATACGCAGTATTTT
-	TRBJ2-3	-	TRBV29-1	13	CSVASSYTDTQYF	TGCAGCGTTGCTAGCAGCTACACAGATACGCAGTATTTT
-	TRBJ1-2	TRBD1	TRBV10-3	15	CAISESPGTGDGYTF	TGTGCCATCAGTGAGTCCCCCGGGACAGGGGATGGCTACACCTTC
-	TRBJ2-7	-	TRBV6-2/TRBV6-3	15	CASSPSVDRDYEQYF	TGTGCCAGCAGTCCATCTGTGGACAGAGACTACGAGCAGTACTTC
-	TRBJ1-6	TRBD1	TRBV7-3	15	CASSLTGTGSSPLHF	TGTGCCAGCAGCTTAACCGGGACAGGGAGTTCACCCCTCCACTTT
-	TRBJ2-4	-	TRBV14	12	CASSQGVYIQYF	TGTGCCAGCAGCCAAGGGGTATACATTCAGTACTTC
-	TRBJ2-3	TRBD2	TRBV3-1	18	CATCQIIQLAGGTDTQYF	TGTGCCACCTGCCAAATCATTCAATTGGCGGGGGGCACAGATACGCAGTATTTT
few	TRBJ2-2	-	TRBV4-3	14	CASSQGPATGELFF	TGCGCCAGCAGCCAAGGTCCAGCGACCGGGGAGCTGTTTTTT
once	TRBJ2-3	TRBD1	TRBV6-1	14	CASSPDRGADTQYF	TGTGCCAGCAGTCCGGACAGGGGGGCAGATACGCAGTATTTT
-	TRBJ1-2	-	TRBV20-1	14	CSASEAGGSYGYTF	TGCAGTGCTAGCGAAGCGGGGGGTTCCTATGGCTACACCTTC
few	TRBJ1-1	TRBD1	TRBV3-1	12	CASSLGQGEAFF	TGTGCCAGCTCCTTGGGACAGGGTGAAGCTTTCTTT
-	TRBJ1-3	-	TRBV9	17	CASSVGATDQSGNTIYF	TGTGCCAGCAGCGTAGGTGCCACGGACCAGTCGGGGAACACCATATATTTT
-	TRBJ2-1	-	TRBV7-2	14	CASSLDLASREQFF	TGTGCCAGCAGCTTAGACTTGGCTTCCCGTGAGCAGTTCTTC
many	TRBJ2-2	-	TRBV20-1	13	CSALELGTGELFF	TGCAGTGCCCTCGAATTGGGCACCGGGGAGCTGTTTTTT
-	TRBJ2-7	TRBD2	TRBV9	15	CASSAAAGDSYEQYF	TGTGCCAGCAGCGCCGCCGCGGGGGACTCCTACGAGCAGTACTTC
few	TRBJ2-1	-	TRBV7-9	14	CASRWQGGSNEQFF	TGTGCCAGCAGGTGGCAGGGGGGAAGCAATGAGCAGTTCTTC
-	TRBJ1-1	TRBD1	TRBV5-1	13	CASSASTGNEAFF	TGCGCCAGCAGCGCTTCGACAGGGAATGAAGCTTTCTTT
few	TRBJ2-1	-	TRBV29-1	11	CSVPRDGEQFF	TGCAGCGTACCCAGGGATGGGGAGCAGTTCTTC
few	TRBJ1-2	-	TRBV7-9	15	CASSSFDRLNYGYTF	TGTGCCAGCAGCTCCTTCGACAGACTCAACTATGGCTACACCTTC
few	TRBJ2-1	TRBD2	TRBV6-1	15	CASSKAGGPYNEQFF	TGTGCCAGCAGTAAAGCGGGGGGACCCTACAATGAGCAGTTCTTC
-	TRBJ2-2	-	TRBV20-1	14	CSARIGANTGELFF	TGCAGTGCTAGGATAGGCGCAAACACCGGGGAGCTGTTTTTT
-	TRBJ2-1	-	TRBV7-9	16	CASPQRTGTPYNEQFF	TGTGCCAGCCCGCAGAGAACCGGGACGCCTTACAATGAGCAGTTCTTC
-	TRBJ2-1	-	TRBV28	16	CASSLLKARREAEQFF	TGTGCCAGCAGTTTATTAAAGGCGCGAAGGGAGGCTGAGCAGTTCTTC
once	TRBJ2-7	-	TRBV7-6	16	CASSPWTAGASYEQYF	TGTGCCAGCAGCCCCTGGACGGCAGGGGCCTCCTACGAGCAGTACTTC
-	TRBJ2-7	-	TRBV6-4	14	CASELTGTTYEQYF	TGTGCCAGCGAACTTACCGGGACAACCTACGAGCAGTACTTC
-	TRBJ2-1	TRBD2	TRBV11-2	17	CASLPTSGRSSYNEQFF	TGTGCCAGCCTTCCGACTAGCGGGAGGAGCTCCTACAATGAGCAGTTCTTC
few	TRBJ2-7	TRBD2	TRBV5-1	14	CASSLEAGVYEQYF	TGCGCCAGCAGCTTGGAAGCGGGAGTCTACGAGCAGTACTTC
-	TRBJ1-2	TRBD1	TRBV28	17	CASSRSRDRVRGYGYTF	TGTGCCAGCAGCCGATCCCGGGACAGGGTTCGAGGCTATGGCTACACCTTC
few	TRBJ2-3	-	TRBV27	12	CASSLNTDTQYF	TGTGCCAGCAGTTTAAATACAGATACGCAGTATTTT
-	TRBJ2-4	TRBD1	TRBV28	15	CASRSQGEIKNIQYF	TGTGCCAGCAGGTCACAGGGGGAGATCAAAAACATTCAGTACTTC
once	TRBJ2-6	-	TRBV7-6	15	CASSRPSSGANVLTF	TGTGCCAGCAGCCGTCCCAGTTCCGGGGCCAACGTCCTGACTTTC
-	TRBJ2-7	TRBD1	TRBV12-3/TRBV12-4	15	CASSLQTGGSYEQYF	TGTGCCAGCAGTCTCCAGACAGGGGGGTCCTACGAGCAGTACTTC
-	TRBJ2-2	-	TRBV25-1	12	CATHTGFGELFF	TGTGCCACTCATACAGGGTTCGGGGAGCTGTTTTTT
-	TRBJ2-5	-	TRBV7-9	17	CASSLSRDLLPQETQYF	TGTGCCAGCAGCTTAAGCCGCGATCTCCTCCCCCAAGAGACCCAGTACTTC
few	TRBJ2-7	TRBD1	TRBV15	16	CATSRPRGTGGYEQYF	TGTGCCACCAGCAGACCCCGGGGGACAGGGGGCTACGAGCAGTACTTC
-	TRBJ2-5	-	TRBV7-9	17	CASSADRDDFKWGTQYF	TGTGCCAGCAGCGCGGACCGGGACGATTTTAAGTGGGGGACCCAGTACTTC
-	TRBJ2-7	-	TRBV6-1	14	CASSEIRSVYEQYF	TGTGCCAGCAGTGAAATTCGATCCGTCTACGAGCAGTACTTC